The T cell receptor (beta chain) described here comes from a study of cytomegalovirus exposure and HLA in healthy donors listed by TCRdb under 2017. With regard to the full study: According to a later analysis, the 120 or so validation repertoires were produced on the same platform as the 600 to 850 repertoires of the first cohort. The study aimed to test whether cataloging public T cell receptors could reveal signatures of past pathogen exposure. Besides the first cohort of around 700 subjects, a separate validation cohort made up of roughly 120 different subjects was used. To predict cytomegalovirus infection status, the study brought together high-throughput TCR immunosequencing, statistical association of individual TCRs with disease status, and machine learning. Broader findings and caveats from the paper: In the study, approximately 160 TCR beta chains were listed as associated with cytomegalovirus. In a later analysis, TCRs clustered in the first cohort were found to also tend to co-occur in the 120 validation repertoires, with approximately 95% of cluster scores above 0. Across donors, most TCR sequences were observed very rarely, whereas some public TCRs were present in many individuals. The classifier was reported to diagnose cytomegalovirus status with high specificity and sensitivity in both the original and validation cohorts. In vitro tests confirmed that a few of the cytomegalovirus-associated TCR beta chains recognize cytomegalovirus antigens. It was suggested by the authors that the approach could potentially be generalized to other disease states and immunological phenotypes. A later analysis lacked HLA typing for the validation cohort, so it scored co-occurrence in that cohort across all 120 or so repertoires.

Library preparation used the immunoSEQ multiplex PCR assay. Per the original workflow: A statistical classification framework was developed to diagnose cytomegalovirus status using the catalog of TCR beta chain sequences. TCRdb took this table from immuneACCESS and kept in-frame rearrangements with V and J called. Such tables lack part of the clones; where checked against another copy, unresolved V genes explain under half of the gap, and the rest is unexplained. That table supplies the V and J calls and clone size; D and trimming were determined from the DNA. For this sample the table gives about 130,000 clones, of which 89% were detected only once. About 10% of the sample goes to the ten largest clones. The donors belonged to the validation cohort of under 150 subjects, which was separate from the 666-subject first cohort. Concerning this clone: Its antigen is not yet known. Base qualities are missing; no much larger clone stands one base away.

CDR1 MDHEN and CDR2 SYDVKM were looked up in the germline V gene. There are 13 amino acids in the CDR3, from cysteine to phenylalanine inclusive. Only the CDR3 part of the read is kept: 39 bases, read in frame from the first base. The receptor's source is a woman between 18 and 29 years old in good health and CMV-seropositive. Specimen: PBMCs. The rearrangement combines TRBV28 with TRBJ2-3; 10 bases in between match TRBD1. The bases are TGTGGTTCGGGGACAGGGGGCACAGATACGCAGTATTTT. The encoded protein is CGSGTGGTDTQYF.